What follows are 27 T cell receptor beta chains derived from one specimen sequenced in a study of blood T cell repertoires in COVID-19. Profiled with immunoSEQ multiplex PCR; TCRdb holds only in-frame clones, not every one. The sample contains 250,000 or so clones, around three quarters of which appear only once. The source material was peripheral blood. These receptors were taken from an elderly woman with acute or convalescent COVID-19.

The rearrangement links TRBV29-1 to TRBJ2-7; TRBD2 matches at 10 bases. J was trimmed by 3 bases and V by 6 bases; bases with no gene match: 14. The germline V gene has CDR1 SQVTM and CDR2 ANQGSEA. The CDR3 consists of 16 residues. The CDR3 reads CSVTSGRASGRYEQYF. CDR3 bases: TGCAGCGTCACAAGCGGGAGGGCCTCGGGACGCTACGAGCAGTACTTC.

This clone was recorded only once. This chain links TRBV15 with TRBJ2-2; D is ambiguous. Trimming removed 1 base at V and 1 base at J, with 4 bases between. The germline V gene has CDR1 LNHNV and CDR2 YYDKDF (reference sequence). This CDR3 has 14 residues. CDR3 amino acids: CATSRGENTGELFF. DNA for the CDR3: TGTGCCACCAGCAGAGGAGAGAACACCGGGGAGCTGTTTTTT.

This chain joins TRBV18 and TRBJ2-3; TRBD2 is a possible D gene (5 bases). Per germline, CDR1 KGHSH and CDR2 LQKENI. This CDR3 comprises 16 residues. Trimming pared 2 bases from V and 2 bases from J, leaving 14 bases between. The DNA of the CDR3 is TGTGCCAGCTCACCAAGGGAAAGAGGGTTCACAGATACGCAGTATTTT. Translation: CASSPRERGFTDTQYF.

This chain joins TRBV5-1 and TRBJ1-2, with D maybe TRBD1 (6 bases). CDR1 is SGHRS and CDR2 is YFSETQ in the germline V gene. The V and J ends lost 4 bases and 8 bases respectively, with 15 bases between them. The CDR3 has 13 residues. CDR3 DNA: TGCGCCAGCAGCGTCGGGTCCCAGGGGGGCTACACCTTC. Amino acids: CASSVGSQGGYTF.

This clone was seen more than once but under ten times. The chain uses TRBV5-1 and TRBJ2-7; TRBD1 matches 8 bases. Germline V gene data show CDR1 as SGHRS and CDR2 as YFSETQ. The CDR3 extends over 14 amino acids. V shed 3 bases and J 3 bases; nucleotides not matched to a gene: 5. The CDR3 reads CASSWSGQDYEQYF. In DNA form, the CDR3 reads TGCGCCAGCAGCTGGTCGGGACAGGACTACGAGCAGTACTTC. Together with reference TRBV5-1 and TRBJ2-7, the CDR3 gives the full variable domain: KAGVTQTPRYLIKTRGQQVTLSCSPISGHRSVSWYQQTPGQGLQFLFEYFSETQRNKGNFPGRFSGRQFSNSRSEMNVSTLELGDSALYLCASSWSGQDYEQYFGPGTRLTVT.

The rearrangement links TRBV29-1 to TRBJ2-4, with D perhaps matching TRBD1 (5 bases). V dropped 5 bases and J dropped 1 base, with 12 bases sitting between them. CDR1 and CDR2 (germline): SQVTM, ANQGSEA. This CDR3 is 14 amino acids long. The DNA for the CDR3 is TGCAGCGTTCAGGGTCTCGGGGCCAAAAACATTCAGTACTTC. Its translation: CSVQGLGAKNIQYF.

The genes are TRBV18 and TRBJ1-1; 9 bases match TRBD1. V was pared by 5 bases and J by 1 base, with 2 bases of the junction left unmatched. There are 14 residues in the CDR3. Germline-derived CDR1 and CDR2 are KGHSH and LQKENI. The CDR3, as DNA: TGTGCCAGCTCATGGGACAGGGCGAACACTGAAGCTTTCTTT. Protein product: CASSWDRANTEAFF.

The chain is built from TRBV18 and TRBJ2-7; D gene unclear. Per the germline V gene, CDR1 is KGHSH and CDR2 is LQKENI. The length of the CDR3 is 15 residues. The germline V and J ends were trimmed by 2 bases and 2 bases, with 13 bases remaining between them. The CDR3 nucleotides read TGTGCCAGCTCACCATTCCGCGGTACGGCCTACGAGCAGTACTTC. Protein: CASSPFRGTAYEQYF. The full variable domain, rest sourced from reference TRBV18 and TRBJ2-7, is NAGVMQNPRHLVRRRGQEARLRCSPMKGHSHVYWYRQLPEEGLKFMVYLQKENIIDESGMPKERFSAEFPKEGPSILRIQQVVRGDSAAYFCASSPFRGTAYEQYFGPGTRLTVT.

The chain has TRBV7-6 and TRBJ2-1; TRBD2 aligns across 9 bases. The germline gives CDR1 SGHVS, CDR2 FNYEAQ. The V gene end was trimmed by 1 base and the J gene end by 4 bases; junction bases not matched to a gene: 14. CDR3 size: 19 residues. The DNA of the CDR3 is TGTGCCAGCAGCTTAGATGCTAGCGGGGCCTATTCGGATTACAATGAGCAGTTCTTC. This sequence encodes CASSLDASGAYSDYNEQFF.

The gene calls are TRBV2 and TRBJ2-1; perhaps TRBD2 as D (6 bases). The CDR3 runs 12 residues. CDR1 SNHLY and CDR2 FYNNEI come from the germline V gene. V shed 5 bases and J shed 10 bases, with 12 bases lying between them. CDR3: CASSPTRLEQFF. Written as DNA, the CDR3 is TGTGCCAGCAGTCCGACTAGATTAGAGCAGTTCTTC.

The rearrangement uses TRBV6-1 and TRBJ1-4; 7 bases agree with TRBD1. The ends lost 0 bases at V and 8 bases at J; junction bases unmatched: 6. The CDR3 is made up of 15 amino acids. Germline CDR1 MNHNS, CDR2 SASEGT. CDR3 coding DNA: TGTGCCAGCAGTGAAGCAGGGGGCTGGAGGGAAAAACTGTTTTTT. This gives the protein CASSEAGGWREKLFF.

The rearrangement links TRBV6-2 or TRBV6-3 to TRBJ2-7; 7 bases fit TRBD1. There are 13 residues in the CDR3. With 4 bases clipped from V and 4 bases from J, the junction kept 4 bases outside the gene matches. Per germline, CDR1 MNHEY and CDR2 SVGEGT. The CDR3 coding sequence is TGTGCCAGCAGTTCGGGACAGCCTTACGAGCAGTACTTC. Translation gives CASSSGQPYEQYF.

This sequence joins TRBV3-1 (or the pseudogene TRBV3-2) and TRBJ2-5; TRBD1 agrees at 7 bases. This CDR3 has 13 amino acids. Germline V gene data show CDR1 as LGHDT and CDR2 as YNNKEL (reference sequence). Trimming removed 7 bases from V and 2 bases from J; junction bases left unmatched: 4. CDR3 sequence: CASTRDRQETQYF. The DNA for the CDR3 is TGTGCCAGCACCAGGGACAGACAAGAGACCCAGTACTTC.

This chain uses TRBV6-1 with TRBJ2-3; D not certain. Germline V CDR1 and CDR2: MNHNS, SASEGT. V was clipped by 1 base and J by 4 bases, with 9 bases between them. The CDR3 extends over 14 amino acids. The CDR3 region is CASSEGPSPDTQYF. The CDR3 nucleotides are TGTGCCAGCAGTGAAGGTCCATCCCCAGATACGCAGTATTTT.

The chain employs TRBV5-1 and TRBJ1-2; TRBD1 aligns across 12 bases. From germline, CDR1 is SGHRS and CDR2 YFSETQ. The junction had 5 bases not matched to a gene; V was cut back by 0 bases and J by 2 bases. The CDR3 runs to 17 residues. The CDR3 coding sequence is TGCGCCAGCAGCTTGGGGGACAGGGGGCGATCGAACTATGGCTACACCTTC. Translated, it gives CASSLGDRGRSNYGYTF.

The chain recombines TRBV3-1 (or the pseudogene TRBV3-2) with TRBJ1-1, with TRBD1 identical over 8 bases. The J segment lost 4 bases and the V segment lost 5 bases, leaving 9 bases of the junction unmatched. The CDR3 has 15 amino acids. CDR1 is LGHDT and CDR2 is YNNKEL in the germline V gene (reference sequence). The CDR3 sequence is CASSFRDRGGTEAFF. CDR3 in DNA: TGTGCCAGCAGCTTTCGTGACAGGGGCGGCACTGAAGCTTTCTTT.

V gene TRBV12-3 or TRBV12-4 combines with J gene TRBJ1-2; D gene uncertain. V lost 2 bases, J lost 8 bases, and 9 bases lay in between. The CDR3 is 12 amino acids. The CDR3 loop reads CASSLSRYGYTF. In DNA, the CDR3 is TGTGCCAGCAGTTTATCCAGGTACGGCTACACCTTC.

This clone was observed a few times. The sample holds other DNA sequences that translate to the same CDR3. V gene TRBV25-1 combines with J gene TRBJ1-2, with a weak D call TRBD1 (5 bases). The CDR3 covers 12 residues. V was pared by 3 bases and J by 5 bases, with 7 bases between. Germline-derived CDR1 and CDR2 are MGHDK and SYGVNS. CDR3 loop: CASSEGGYGYTF. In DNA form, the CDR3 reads TGTGCCAGCAGTGAGGGGGGTTATGGCTACACCTTC.

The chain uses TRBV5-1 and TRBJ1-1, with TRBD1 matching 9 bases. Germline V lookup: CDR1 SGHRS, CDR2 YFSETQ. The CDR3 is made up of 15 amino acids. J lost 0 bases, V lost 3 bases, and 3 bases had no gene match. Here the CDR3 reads CASSSQGAVNTEAFF. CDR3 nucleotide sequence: TGCGCCAGCAGCTCACAGGGGGCTGTGAACACTGAAGCTTTCTTT.

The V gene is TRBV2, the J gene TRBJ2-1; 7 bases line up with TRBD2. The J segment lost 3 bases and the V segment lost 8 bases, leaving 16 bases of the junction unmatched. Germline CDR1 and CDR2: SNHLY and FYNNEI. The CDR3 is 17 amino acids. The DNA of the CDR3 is TGTGCCAGCTGGACTAGAGGTAAAATAAGTTACTACAATGAGCAGTTCTTC. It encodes CASWTRGKISYYNEQFF.

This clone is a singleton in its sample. The CDR3 bases are TGTGCCAGCAGCTTCAGCGGGGGGACGGGGAACACCGGGGAGCTGTTTTTT. This encodes CASSFSGGTGNTGELFF. The chain combines TRBV5-6 with TRBJ2-2; 9 positions agree with TRBD2. J was trimmed by 1 base and V by 2 bases; bases with no gene match: 6. Germline CDR1 is SGHDT and CDR2 is YYEEEE. The CDR3 is 17 amino acids. The full variable domain, in which reference TRBV5-6 and TRBJ2-2 provide the parts outside the CDR3, is DAGVTQSPTHLIKTRGQQVTLRCSPKSGHDTVSWYQQALGQGPQFIFQYYEEEERQRGNFPDRFSGHQFPNYSSELNVNALLLGDSALYLCASSFSGGTGNTGELFFGEGSRLTVL.

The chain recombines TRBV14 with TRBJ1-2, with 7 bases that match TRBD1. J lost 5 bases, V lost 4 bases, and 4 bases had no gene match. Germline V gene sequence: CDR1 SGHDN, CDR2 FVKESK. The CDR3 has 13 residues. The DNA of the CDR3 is TGTGCCAGCAGCCCCCAACAGGGGTATGGCTACACCTTC. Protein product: CASSPQQGYGYTF.

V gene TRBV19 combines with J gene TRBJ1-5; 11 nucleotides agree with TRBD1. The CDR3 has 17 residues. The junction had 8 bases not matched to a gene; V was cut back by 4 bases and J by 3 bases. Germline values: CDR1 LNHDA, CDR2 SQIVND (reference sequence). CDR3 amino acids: CASSNLRTGGFNQPQHF. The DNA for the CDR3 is TGTGCCAGTAGTAACTTAAGGACAGGGGGCTTCAATCAGCCCCAGCATTTT.

The CDR3 DNA is TGTGCCAGCAGTGAACAGGGTTGGAATGAGCAGTTCTTC. This translates into CASSEQGWNEQFF. This chain links TRBV2 with TRBJ2-1, with D maybe TRBD1 (5 bases). V lost 2 bases and J 7 bases, leaving 9 bases between the germline ends. Germline assignment: CDR1 SNHLY and CDR2 FYNNEI. This CDR3 region has 13 residues.

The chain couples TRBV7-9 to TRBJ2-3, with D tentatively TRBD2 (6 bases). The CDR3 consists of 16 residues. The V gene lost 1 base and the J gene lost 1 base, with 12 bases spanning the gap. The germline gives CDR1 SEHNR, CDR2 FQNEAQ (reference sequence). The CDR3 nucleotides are TGTGCCAGCAGCTTAGGGGCAACGGGAGGCACAGATACGCAGTATTTT. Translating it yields CASSLGATGGTDTQYF.

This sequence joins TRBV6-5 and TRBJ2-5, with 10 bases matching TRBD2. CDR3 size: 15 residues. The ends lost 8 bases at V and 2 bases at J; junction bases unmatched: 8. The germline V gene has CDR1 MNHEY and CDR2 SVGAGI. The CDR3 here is CASLPRTSGQETQYF. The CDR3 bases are TGTGCCAGCCTTCCCAGGACTAGCGGTCAAGAGACCCAGTACTTC.

This CDR3 is CASSRQGTTDTQYF. The CDR3 nucleotides read TGTGCCAGCAGCCGACAGGGGACAACAGATACGCAGTATTTT. This chain uses TRBV25-1 with TRBJ2-3; 8 bases match TRBD1. There are 14 residues in the CDR3. V was pared by 6 bases and J by 3 bases, with 5 bases of the junction left unmatched. The germline gives CDR1 MGHDK, CDR2 SYGVNS.